This paragraph reports one T cell receptor beta chain. Its specificity is not known. The data derive from a study of cytomegalovirus exposure and HLA in healthy donors. The PCR contained 60 Vbeta and 13 Jbeta primers. Clones were sequenced by immunoSEQ multiplex PCR, and TCRdb holds only the in-frame ones, with some missing. The table lists roughly 140,000 clones, about 78% of them singletons. There are 14 residues in the CDR3. Germline CDR1 is KGHSH and CDR2 is LQKENI. Trimming removed 1 base at V and 4 bases at J, with 11 bases between. Overall study results and limits: Rarity held for most TCR sequences, but there were some public TCRs that occurred in many donors.

The clonotype originates from a man between 18 and 29 years old in good health and CMV-seronegative. The chain combines TRBV18 with TRBJ2-7, with a tentative D call TRBD1 (6 bases). Sequences were obtained from PBMCs. In DNA, the CDR3 is TGTGCCAGCTCACCACGGCAGGGGCTGTACGAGCAGTACTTC. Translating it yields CASSPRQGLYEQYF.